Following are 27 T cell receptor beta chains from one sample sequenced in a study of blood T cells in healthy people across ages. Next came a second PCR, run for about 7 to 12 cycles, which used a sample-barcoded 5' primer along with a J-beta primer mix. TCRdb independently ran MiXCR on the 5' RACE reads; one entry per CDR3 protein. This table holds hundreds of thousands of distinct CDR3 sequences, roughly 50% found once. The sequencing sample was made of blood. The receptors stem from a woman aged 60-75 years in good health.

This rearrangement joins TRBV9 to TRBJ2-5; D is possibly TRBD2 (5 bases). The ends were cut back, 2 bases at V and 5 bases at J, with 19 bases in the middle. The CDR3 has 16 residues. Germline V lookup: CDR1 SGDLS, CDR2 YYNGEE. The CDR3 protein is CASSVRDYRGGETQYF. The CDR3 nucleotides are TGTGCCAGCAGCGTCCGAGACTATCGAGGCGGTGAGACCCAGTACTTC.

The chain employs TRBV2 and TRBJ2-1; 9 positions agree with TRBD2. Germline trimming cut 7 bases from V and 3 bases from J; bases unmatched to any gene: 7. The length of the CDR3 is 15 residues. Germline V lookup: CDR1 SNHLY, CDR2 FYNNEI. In nucleotides, the CDR3 is TGTGCCAGCACCCTGGAGCGGGAGGACTACAATGAGCAGTTCTTC. It translates to CASTLEREDYNEQFF.

This clonotype was found a few times. The chain carries TRBV20-1 and TRBJ2-7, with TRBD1 matching over 9 bases. CDR1 is DFQATT and CDR2 is SNEGSKA in the germline V gene (reference sequence). The CDR3 length is 13 residues. Trimming cost V 6 bases and J 4 bases; bases outside gene matches: 7. DNA of the CDR3: TGCAGTGCCAGGGGGACAGGGAGTTACGAGCAGTACTTC. This codes for CSARGTGSYEQYF.

This rearrangement joins TRBV28 to TRBJ2-3; D gene ambiguous. Germline assignment: CDR1 MDHEN and CDR2 SYDVKM. Deletions cut 7 bases from V and 4 bases from J, with 15 bases between. The CDR3 totals 14 residues. The CDR3 DNA sequence: TGTGCCAGCAAGTTGGCCGCCCGGGCAGATACGCAGTATTTT. Its protein product is CASKLAARADTQYF.

This clonotype was picked up one time. The chain links TRBV28 to TRBJ1-4; D call uncertain. The V gene lost 6 bases and the J gene lost 8 bases, with 13 bases spanning the gap. The CDR3 covers 13 residues. CDR1 is MDHEN and CDR2 is SYDVKM in the germline V gene. This CDR3 is CASSSPGVEKLFF. The CDR3 coding sequence is TGTGCCAGCAGCTCGCCCGGGGTAGAAAAACTGTTTTTT.

This chain uses TRBV29-1 with TRBJ2-1; D possibly matches TRBD1 or TRBD2 (6 bases each). V was pared by 2 bases and J by 3 bases, with 11 bases between. The CDR3 covers 14 residues. The germline CDR1 and CDR2 sequences are SQVTM and ANQGSEA. CDR3 coding DNA: TGCAGCGTTGAACCGGGGGCTGGCTACAATGAGCAGTTCTTC. Residues: CSVEPGAGYNEQFF.

CDR3 nucleotides: TGCAGTGCTACACTCAGGGATTCTGGCACAGATACGCAGTATTTT. Residues: CSATLRDSGTDTQYF. The rearrangement links TRBV20-1 to TRBJ2-3, with D perhaps TRBD1 (5 bases). Trimming left V 4 bases short and J 1 base short, with 15 bases between. Germline V lookup: CDR1 DFQATT, CDR2 SNEGSKA (reference sequence). The CDR3 has 15 residues.

This chain joins TRBV6-2 or TRBV6-3 and TRBJ2-5, with D possibly called TRBD1 or TRBD2 (5 bases each). CDR3 length: 14 amino acids. Trimming took 3 bases from V and 3 from J, leaving 11 bases between them. The V gene's germline CDR1 is MNHEY and CDR2 SVGEGT. The CDR3 DNA is TGTGCCAGCAGTTATCCGGGACGGGAAGAGACCCAGTACTTC. Its protein product is CASSYPGREETQYF.

Written as DNA, the CDR3 is TGTGCCTGGAAGGTCGGGGGAGACTCTTACGAGCAGTACTTC. As protein: CAWKVGGDSYEQYF. J is TRBJ2-7 and V is TRBV30; D is possibly TRBD2 (6 bases). CDR1 is GTSNPN and CDR2 is SVGIG in the germline V gene (reference sequence). The CDR3 is 14 residues long. The germline V and J ends were trimmed by 4 bases and 4 bases, with 17 bases remaining between them.

The V call is TRBV7-9, the J call TRBJ2-5; D assignment may be TRBD1 or TRBD2 (7 bases each). The V gene's germline CDR1 is SEHNR and CDR2 FQNEAQ (reference sequence). V was trimmed by 5 bases and J by 4 bases, leaving 17 bases between them. The CDR3 length is 15 residues. In nucleotides, the CDR3 is TGTGCCAGCAGCGTCTGGCAGGGGGAGGGAGAGACCCAGTACTTC. It specifies CASSVWQGEGETQYF.

The DNA of the CDR3 is TGCAGTGCTGCAGGACCCAGAACTAATGAAAAACTGTTTTTT. This gives the protein CSAAGPRTNEKLFF. This chain links TRBV20-1 with TRBJ1-4; D is undetermined. Trimming pared 5 bases from V and 1 base from J, leaving 11 bases between. Germline V gives CDR1 DFQATT, CDR2 SNEGSKA (reference sequence). CDR3 length: 14 amino acids.

Concerning this clonotype itself: A read error may explain this, as a much larger clone is one base away. V is TRBV10-3 and J is TRBJ1-2, with D uncertain. The CDR3 is made up of 12 amino acids. Germline CDR1 ENHRY, CDR2 SYGVKD. Written as DNA, the CDR3 is TGTGCCATCAGTGCACAGAACTGTGGCTACACCTTC. It yields the protein CAISAQNCGYTF.

There are a few counts of this clonotype. This chain connects TRBV28 to TRBJ2-7, with D unresolved. Trimming took off 6 bases at V and 6 bases at J, with 15 bases between the two ends. The CDR3 covers 13 residues. The germline V gene has CDR1 MDHEN and CDR2 SYDVKM. CDR3 in DNA: TGTGCCAGCAGAAACGAACGTACGGGCGAGCAGTACTTC. As protein: CASRNERTGEQYF.

The rearrangement uses TRBV12-3 or TRBV12-4 and TRBJ2-1; D is possibly TRBD2 (6 bases). The CDR3 is 17 amino acids. Trimming cost V 5 bases and J 0 bases, with 17 bases left between them. CDR3 bases: TGTGCCAGCAGTCCGTTGGGGGGAACAGGCTCCTACAATGAGCAGTTCTTC. This codes for CASSPLGGTGSYNEQFF.

The CDR3 region has the DNA TGCGCCACGGGGGACGGCGCCACAGATACGCAGTATTTT. The encoded protein is CATGDGATDTQYF. The chain is built from TRBV5-1 and TRBJ2-3; the D gene is possibly TRBD2 (6 bases). The CDR3 is 13 amino acids. V lost 9 bases, J lost 2 bases, and 13 bases lay in between. Germline assignment: CDR1 SGHRS and CDR2 YFSETQ.

The rearrangement links TRBV29-1 to TRBJ1-2; possible D gene TRBD1, 5 bases. Germline V gives CDR1 SQVTM, CDR2 ANQGSEA. This CDR3 spans 9 amino acids. V was pared by 6 bases and J by 12 bases, with 11 bases between. The CDR3 nucleotides read TGCAGCGTCGACTGGGGCCACACCTTC. Residues: CSVDWGHTF.

This chain joins TRBV10-3 and TRBJ2-7; TRBD2 agrees at 12 bases. Germline V gene lookup returns CDR1 ENHRY and CDR2 SYGVKD. The CDR3 runs 15 residues. The J segment lost 7 bases and the V segment lost 7 bases, leaving 11 bases of the junction unmatched. This CDR3 reads CAITMTSGSSNEQYF. The DNA for the CDR3 is TGTGCCATCACCATGACTAGCGGGAGTTCCAATGAGCAGTACTTC.

Comments on this clonotype: This may arise from a read error, as a much more abundant clone is one base away. The genes are TRBV4-3 and TRBJ2-5, with D unclear. CDR3 size: 15 residues. Germline V gene sequence: CDR1 LGHNA, CDR2 YSLEER. CDR3 bases: TGCGCCTGCAGCCAGTATATAGGTATCCAAGAGACCCAGTACTTC. As protein: CACSQYIGIQETQYF.

This clonotype showed up just a few times. The rearrangement uses TRBV5-1 and TRBJ2-7, with 9 bases identical to TRBD1. After removal of 2 bases from V and 5 bases from J, the junction contained 8 bases not matched to a gene. Germline CDR1 is SGHRS and CDR2 is YFSETQ. There are 15 residues in the CDR3. CDR3 DNA: TGCGCCAGCAGCTTCTCCGGGACAGGGCTTAACGAGCAGTACTTC. Protein: CASSFSGTGLNEQYF.

This clonotype has a single count. V usage is TRBV7-2 and J usage is TRBJ1-1; 9 bases align to TRBD1. Germline V gene sequence: CDR1 SGHTA, CDR2 FQGNSA. V shed 2 bases and J 2 bases; nucleotides not matched to a gene: 3. The CDR3 contains 15 residues. CDR3 in amino acids: CASSLQQGANTEAFF. CDR3 bases: TGTGCCAGCAGCTTACAACAGGGGGCAAACACTGAAGCTTTCTTT.

This clonotype was counted at least ten times. The rearrangement uses TRBV20-1 and TRBJ2-1; possibly TRBD1 or TRBD2 for D (6 bases each). Trimming removed 7 bases at V and 3 bases at J, with 19 bases between. Germline values: CDR1 DFQATT, CDR2 SNEGSKA (reference sequence). The CDR3 contains 15 residues. The CDR3 DNA is TGCAGTGTGGGGATAGGGGGAGGCTTCTACAATGAGCAGTTCTTC. Its protein is CSVGIGGGFYNEQFF.

This clonotype was observed a handful of times. The chain is built from TRBV28 and TRBJ1-2, with D maybe TRBD1 (5 bases). Germline V lookup: CDR1 MDHEN, CDR2 SYDVKM. V lost 2 bases and J lost 8, with 18 bases in between. The length of the CDR3 is 15 residues. CDR3 DNA sequence: TGTGCCAGCAGTTTAGCCGAGGAGGGGCGCCGGGGCTACACCTTC. It is translated as CASSLAEEGRRGYTF.

This clonotype was found a few times. This chain joins TRBV4-3 and TRBJ1-1; D is uncertain. The germline V gene has CDR1 LGHNA and CDR2 YSLEER. The CDR3 has 20 amino acids. V was clipped by 1 base and J by 2 bases, with 26 bases between them. Here the CDR3 DNA reads TGCGCCAGCAGCCAAGGAGTCGGTGGAGGAACTAAGGAAACAAACACTGAAGCTTTCTTT. Protein: CASSQGVGGGTKETNTEAFF.

The chain is built from TRBV7-2 and TRBJ1-5, with TRBD1 identical over 8 bases. Losses at the gene ends were 6 bases for V and 2 bases for J; bases not matched to a gene: 3. CDR1 and CDR2 from the germline V gene are SGHTA and FQGNSA. The CDR3 covers 14 residues. CDR3 residues: CASRDRDGNQPQHF. For the CDR3, the DNA is TGTGCCAGCAGGGACAGGGATGGCAATCAGCCCCAGCATTTT.

This clonotype has more than one count but fewer than ten. The chain employs TRBV6-1 and TRBJ2-7, with 7 bases fitting TRBD2. The CDR3 sequence is 14 residues long. V was clipped by 0 bases and J by 6 bases; unmatched bases: 5. Germline V gene lookup returns CDR1 MNHNS and CDR2 SASEGT. CDR3 DNA sequence: TGTGCCAGCAGTGAAGCCTGGGGGGGAGGCGAGCAGTACTTC. Its translation is CASSEAWGGGEQYF.

The rearrangement joins TRBV5-1 to TRBJ2-7; 11 nucleotides align to TRBD1. The germline gives CDR1 SGHRS, CDR2 YFSETQ. Unmatched junction bases numbered 13, after V lost 2 bases and J lost 6 bases. This CDR3 comprises 17 residues. The CDR3 region has the DNA TGCGCCAGCAGCTTCATTCCCCCGGGACAGGGGGGGAGCGAGCAGTACTTC. This encodes CASSFIPPGQGGSEQYF.

V is TRBV10-1 and J is TRBJ2-1; D not certain. The germline gives CDR1 WNHNN, CDR2 SYGVQD (reference sequence). This CDR3 is 13 amino acids long. The ends were cut back, 5 bases at V and 10 bases at J, with 15 bases in the middle. The CDR3 nucleotides are TGCGCCAGCAGTCCCCAGGAGCAGCTGGAGCAGTTCTTC. Its protein is CASSPQEQLEQFF.